Listed here are 11 T cell receptor beta chains from one sample, sequenced in a study of cytomegalovirus exposure and HLA in healthy donors. The PCR had 60 Vbeta and 13 Jbeta primers. The table came from immunoSEQ multiplex PCR; TCRdb's copy has only in-frame clones and leaves some out. Here the sample spans approximately 150,000 clones, 77% being singletons. Sequenced input: PBMCs. These receptors were obtained from a man younger than 40 in good health and CMV-seropositive.

This chain connects TRBV27 to TRBJ1-1; 9 bases fit TRBD1. CDR1 and CDR2 (germline): MNHEY, SMNVEV (reference sequence). V lost 3 bases to trimming and J lost 5 bases; unmatched junction nucleotides: 10. This CDR3 comprises 16 residues. The CDR3 DNA reads TGTGCCAGCAGTTTGACAGGGGGGAATGCCTGGACTGAAGCTTTCTTT. The encoded protein is CASSLTGGNAWTEAFF.

V is TRBV29-1 and J is TRBJ2-7, with TRBD2 identical over 7 bases. This CDR3 is built from 15 residues. The V gene's germline CDR1 is SQVTM and CDR2 ANQGSEA. The V segment lost 6 bases and the J segment 3 bases; nucleotides outside the gene matches: 14. The CDR3 loop reads CSVDGPGLPYYEQYF. CDR3 nucleotide sequence: TGCAGCGTAGACGGACCGGGACTACCCTACTACGAGCAGTACTTC.

The V call is TRBV28, the J call TRBJ2-3, with D possibly matching TRBD2 (7 bases). The V and J ends lost 7 bases and 1 base respectively, with 12 bases between them. The CDR3 totals 14 residues. The germline CDR1 and CDR2 sequences are MDHEN and SYDVKM. CDR3 bases: TGTGCCAGCAACTTAGGGGGGGGCACAGATACGCAGTATTTT. Protein sequence: CASNLGGGTDTQYF. Complete variable domain (other parts from reference TRBV28 and TRBJ2-3): DVKVTQSSRYLVKRTGEKVFLECVQDMDHENMFWYRQDPGLGLRLIYFSYDVKMKEKGDIPEGYSVSREKKERFSLILESASTNQTSMYLCASNLGGGTDTQYFGPGTRLTVL.

The J gene is TRBJ2-2, the V gene TRBV5-1; D may be TRBD1 (5 bases). The CDR3 is 14 amino acids. CDR1 SGHRS and CDR2 YFSETQ come from the germline V gene. V was shortened by 4 bases and J by 7 bases, with 14 bases between the two germline ends. In DNA, the CDR3 is TGCGCCAGCAGCGAGGACACCCAGGGCGGGGAGCTGTTTTTT. Protein sequence: CASSEDTQGGELFF.

The chain has TRBV29-1 and TRBJ2-5, with 7 bases aligning to TRBD1. The end of the DNA aligns better with TRBJ2-7, so the J call may be wrong. Looked up from germline, CDR1 is SQVTM and CDR2 is ANQGSEA. The CDR3 is 15 residues long. CDR3 sequence reads: CSVGTRLTGVDEQYF. DNA for the CDR3: TGCAGCGTTGGTACCCGTCTTACAGGGGTAGACGAGCAGTACTTC.

The chain links TRBV7-6 to TRBJ2-7, with D hard to call. This CDR3 region has 14 residues. Trimming took 0 bases from V and 1 from J, leaving 7 bases between them. The germline V gene encodes CDR1 SGHVS and CDR2 FNYEAQ. This CDR3 reads CASSLAARSYEQYF. The CDR3 DNA follows: TGTGCCAGCAGCTTAGCGGCCAGATCCTACGAGCAGTACTTC. Using reference TRBV7-6 and TRBJ2-7 for the parts outside the CDR3, the full variable domain is GAGVSQSPRYKVTKRGQDVALRCDPISGHVSLYWYRQALGQGPEFLTYFNYEAQQDKSGLPNDRFSAERPEGSISTLTIQRTEQRDSAMYRCASSLAARSYEQYFGPGTRLTVT.

The V call is TRBV15, the J call TRBJ1-6; D is unresolved. Germline V gives CDR1 LNHNV, CDR2 YYDKDF (reference sequence). The germline V and J ends were trimmed by 1 base and 5 bases, with 6 bases remaining between them. This CDR3 comprises 14 residues. The CDR3, as DNA: TGTGCCACCAGCAGAGTGGTAGATAATTCACCCCTCCACTTT. This encodes CATSRVVDNSPLHF.

This clone was observed a few times. CDR3 in amino acids: CAGGLAGPNEQFF. The CDR3 bases are TGTGCCGGAGGGCTAGCGGGCCCCAATGAGCAGTTCTTC. The chain couples TRBV7-9 to TRBJ2-1; 8 bases match TRBD2. The CDR3 length is 13 residues. With 11 bases clipped from V and 6 bases from J, the junction kept 9 bases outside the gene matches. Germline lookup yields CDR1 SEHNR and CDR2 FQNEAQ (reference sequence).

V is TRBV28 and J is TRBJ2-5; 8 bases line up with TRBD2. Trimming took 5 bases from V and 4 from J; bases not matched to a gene: 6. CDR3 length: 14 amino acids. Germline V gene sequence: CDR1 MDHEN, CDR2 SYDVKM. CDR3 bases: TGTGCCAGCAGTCGCAACGGGGGGGTAGAGACCCAGTACTTC. It yields the protein CASSRNGGVETQYF.

This rearrangement joins TRBV27 to TRBJ2-7; D remains unclear. The V end lost 2 bases, the J end lost 5 bases, and 13 bases lay between the germline ends. CDR1 is MNHEY and CDR2 is SMNVEV in the germline V gene (reference sequence). The length of the CDR3 is 14 residues. In nucleotides, the CDR3 is TGTGCCAGCAGTTTAGTCGGCAGGCTCCACGAGCAGTACTTC. It codes for CASSLVGRLHEQYF.

The chain carries TRBV2 and TRBJ2-5; D possibly corresponds to TRBD1 (6 bases). Trimming took 3 bases from V and 5 from J, leaving 13 bases between them. The CDR3 is 14 residues long. Germline assignment: CDR1 SNHLY and CDR2 FYNNEI. The CDR3 DNA is TGTGCCAGCAGTGAGGACAGTTGGGGGGAGACCCAGTACTTC. It translates to CASSEDSWGETQYF. Variable domain in full (rest from reference TRBV2 and TRBJ2-5): EPEVTQTPSHQVTQMGQEVILRCVPISNHLYFYWYRQILGQKVEFLVSFYNNEISEKSEIFDDQFSVERPDGSNFTLKIRSTKLEDSAMYFCASSEDSWGETQYFGPGTRLLVL.